This TCR beta chain was identified during a study of PD-1 blockade in classical Hodgkin lymphoma. Data came from immunoSEQ multiplex PCR; TCRdb stores just in-frame clones and leaves some out. The sample has approximately 90,000 clones; more than 80% are singletons. Noted time point: cycle 4 day 1 (C4D1), after 5 to 7 weeks of nivolumab. Every one of the patients relapsed after autologous stem cell transplantation (brentuximab vedotin exposure was variable). V lost 8 bases and J lost 1; bases outside the gene matches: 4. The CDR3 totals 13 residues. Germline assignment: CDR1 MNHEY and CDR2 SMNVEV (reference sequence).

This TCR came from a human donor with classical Hodgkin lymphoma. This specimen was peripheral blood mononuclear cells (PBMCs), taken before the fourth cycle of nivolumab. This chain uses TRBV27 with TRBJ2-5; 7 nucleotides align to TRBD1. The CDR3 coding sequence is TGTGCCAGCCTAAGGGACAGCCAAGAGACCCAGTACTTC. Translation gives CASLRDSQETQYF.